The 30 T cell receptor beta chains reported below all come from one sample, sequenced in a study of beta chain features in type 1 diabetes. Notes on the study in general: TCRB CDR3 length was moderately but significantly reduced in all four CD4+ subsets of Type 1 diabetes patients.

Which antigens these TCRs recognize remains unknown. Isolated RNA was reverse transcribed in full, so expressed TCRB transcripts were sequenced. Repertoires were generated with immunoSEQ multiplex PCR, while TCRdb's copy carries only in-frame clones and drops some. The profile shows almost 350,000 clones, 9.3% of them singletons. The sample comprised central memory CD4+ T cells from blood. The receptors were gathered from a man aged 25 to 40 with type 1 diabetes.

The V call is TRBV29-1, the J call TRBJ2-5; no clear D. The J call is in doubt because the DNA end fits TRBJ2-7 better. Germline CDR1 and CDR2: SQVTM and ANQGSEA. The CDR3 covers 13 residues. The CDR3 loop reads CSVEGQSTYEQYF. The CDR3 nucleotides read TGCAGCGTTGAAGGTCAGTCAACCTACGAGCAGTACTTC.

The rearrangement uses TRBV28 and TRBJ2-2; D ambiguous. V lost 3 bases and J lost 1, with 9 bases in between. The germline gives CDR1 MDHEN, CDR2 SYDVKM. The CDR3 has 15 amino acids. CDR3 in DNA: TGTGCCAGCAGTTTGGAACCCAGGAACACCGGGGAGCTGTTTTTT. Amino acid sequence: CASSLEPRNTGELFF.

This clone came up a few times. CDR3 sequence reads: CASSQGEGYNSPLHF. Here the CDR3 DNA reads TGTGCCAGCAGCCAAGGGGAGGGCTATAATTCACCCCTCCACTTT. The rearrangement links TRBV4-2 to TRBJ1-6; D is unclear. CDR1 and CDR2 (germline): LGHNA, YNFKEQ. This CDR3 comprises 15 residues. Trimming removed 1 base from V and 3 bases from J, with 7 bases in between.

This clone was observed a handful of times. The rearrangement joins TRBV13 to TRBJ2-1; the D is unclear. The CDR3 spans 13 residues. Germline assignment: CDR1 PRHDT and CDR2 FYEKMQ (reference sequence). V was cut by 5 bases and J by 8 bases, with 13 bases left in between. CDR3: CASSRARDDEQFF. In DNA, the CDR3 is TGTGCCAGCAGCCGGGCACGCGACGATGAGCAGTTCTTC. The whole variable domain, filled in from reference TRBV13 and TRBJ2-1, reads AAGVIQSPRHLIKEKRETATLKCYPIPRHDTVYWYQQGPGQDPQFLISFYEKMQSDKGSIPDRFSAQQFSDYHSELNMSSLELGDSALYFCASSRARDDEQFFGPGTRLTVL.

The chain uses TRBV7-2 and TRBJ2-1; 7 bases align to TRBD1. The CDR3 is 14 residues long. Germline CDR1 and CDR2: SGHTA and FQGNSA. The V and J ends lost 5 bases and 4 bases, in that order; junction bases with no gene match: 5. CDR3 coding DNA: TGTGCCAGCAGCCCACAGGGGCCGTACAATGAGCAGTTCTTC. Translation gives CASSPQGPYNEQFF. The variable domain in full, completed from reference TRBV7-2 and TRBJ2-1, reads GAGVSQSPSNKVTEKGKDVELRCDPISGHTALYWYRQSLGQGLEFLIYFQGNSAPDKSGLPSDRFSAERTGGSVSTLTIQRTQQEDSAVYLCASSPQGPYNEQFFGPGTRLTVL.

This clone was found many times. The rearrangement joins TRBV27 to TRBJ2-3; TRBD2 aligns across 7 bases. The junction had 4 bases not matched to a gene; V was cut back by 5 bases and J by 2 bases. This CDR3 is 14 amino acids long. In germline, CDR1 is MNHEY, CDR2 SMNVEV (reference sequence). Written as DNA, the CDR3 is TGTGCCAGCAGTGGCCGGGACTACACAGATACGCAGTATTTT. Amino acid sequence: CASSGRDYTDTQYF.

On this clone itself: Other DNA sequences from this sample encode an identical CDR3 as well. The chain uses TRBV19 and TRBJ1-2, with 9 bases that match TRBD1. Germline V lookup: CDR1 LNHDA, CDR2 SQIVND (reference sequence). V lost 5 bases, J lost 6 bases, and 7 bases stayed unmatched. The CDR3 runs to 14 residues. CDR3 protein: CASSPGQGTHGYTF. The CDR3 DNA reads TGTGCCAGTAGTCCGGGACAGGGAACTCATGGCTACACCTTC.

This clone was counted many times. The chain carries TRBV20-1 and TRBJ2-3; D remains unclear. This CDR3 spans 11 amino acids. V was pared by 7 bases and J by 6 bases, with 11 bases between. The germline V gene has CDR1 DFQATT and CDR2 SNEGSKA (reference sequence). In DNA form, the CDR3 reads TGCAGTGTCCCCCGGGTTGATACGCAGTATTTT. Translating it yields CSVPRVDTQYF.

The chain carries TRBV19 and TRBJ2-3; D unclear. V was shortened by 8 bases and J by 5 bases, with 8 bases between the two germline ends. CDR3 size: 11 residues. CDR1 LNHDA and CDR2 SQIVND come from the germline V gene (reference sequence). CDR3 DNA sequence: TGTGCCAGTGACTTAGGAGATACGCAGTATTTT. Translation gives CASDLGDTQYF.

The sample holds a few counts of this clone. The gene calls are TRBV9 and TRBJ1-6; D is uncertain. This CDR3 contains 13 residues. CDR1 is SGDLS and CDR2 is YYNGEE in the germline V gene. V lost 3 bases and J lost 7, with 8 bases in between. In DNA form, the CDR3 reads TGTGCCAGCAGCGCAACTGGGAATTCACCCCTCCACTTT. It codes for CASSATGNSPLHF.

The CDR3 is CASSYQGTVGETQYF. The DNA for the CDR3 is TGTGCCAGCAGCTACCAGGGGACAGTAGGCGAGACCCAGTACTTC. The chain employs TRBV11-3 and TRBJ2-5, with 7 bases that match TRBD1. V dropped 4 bases and J dropped 5; count of bases not matched to a gene: 10. This CDR3 contains 15 residues. In germline, CDR1 is SGHNT, CDR2 YENEEA.

In its sample, this clone was seen a few times. V and J are TRBV7-2 and TRBJ2-7; the D is unclear. The germline V gene has CDR1 SGHTA and CDR2 FQGNSA. The CDR3 consists of 15 residues. Trimming removed 5 bases from V and 2 bases from J, with 16 bases in between. CDR3 loop: CASSKDSQVTYEQYF. The DNA of the CDR3 is TGTGCCAGCAGCAAAGATTCCCAGGTGACCTACGAGCAGTACTTC.

This clone has just a few counts. The chain joins TRBV6-1 to TRBJ2-3, with 7 nucleotides matching TRBD2. The CDR3 loop spans 15 amino acids. Germline CDR1 MNHNS, CDR2 SASEGT. After removal of 7 bases from V and 1 base from J, the junction contained 8 bases not matched to a gene. The CDR3: CASTPQAGGTDTQYF. The CDR3 coding sequence is TGTGCCAGCACACCCCAGGCGGGGGGCACAGATACGCAGTATTTT.

This sequence joins TRBV28 and TRBJ2-5; TRBD1 matches at 8 bases. The CDR3 contains 14 residues. The J segment lost 5 bases and the V segment lost 6 bases, leaving 8 bases of the junction unmatched. Germline V CDR1 and CDR2: MDHEN, SYDVKM. The CDR3 bases are TGTGCCAGCAGGCCAGGGGGCGGAGTTGAGACCCAGTACTTC. Translated: CASRPGGGVETQYF.

This chain links TRBV2 with TRBJ1-6; D might be TRBD1 (6 bases). Between the trimmed V and J ends, which lost 5 bases and 8 bases, there was a span of 13 bases. Germline CDR1 SNHLY, CDR2 FYNNEI. The length of the CDR3 is 14 residues. The CDR3 here is CASSYTGSYSPLHF. Here the CDR3 DNA reads TGTGCCAGCAGTTACACAGGGTCCTATTCACCCCTCCACTTT.

This clone was counted only a few times. The J gene is TRBJ1-5, the V gene TRBV11-2; 7 bases align to TRBD1. V lost 3 bases and J lost 1; bases outside the gene matches: 3. The germline V gene has CDR1 SGHAT and CDR2 FQNNGV. The CDR3 is made up of 15 amino acids. The CDR3 is CASSFLQGSNQPQHF. The CDR3 DNA reads as TGTGCCAGCAGCTTCCTACAGGGGAGCAATCAGCCCCAGCATTTT.

This clone was seen a handful of times. The rearrangement uses TRBV7-9 and TRBJ2-5; D gene unclear. This CDR3 contains 13 residues. Germline lookup yields CDR1 SEHNR and CDR2 FQNEAQ (reference sequence). Between the trimmed V and J ends, which lost 1 base and 6 bases, there was a span of 9 bases. The CDR3 region has the DNA TGTGCCAGCAGCTTAGAAGTATCGCAGACCCAGTACTTC. Amino acids: CASSLEVSQTQYF.

As to this clone: Different DNA sequences within this sample yield the same CDR3. The chain employs TRBV30 and TRBJ1-1; no reliable D call. CDR1 and CDR2 (germline): GTSNPN, SVGIG (reference sequence). Trimming took 0 bases from V and 4 from J, leaving 3 bases between them. The CDR3 spans 11 residues. The CDR3 bases are TGTGCCTGGAGTGTGGGCACTGAAGCTTTCTTT. It encodes CAWSVGTEAFF.

The chain couples TRBV30 to TRBJ1-1, with D uncertain. Germline values: CDR1 GTSNPN, CDR2 SVGIG (reference sequence). The germline V and J ends were trimmed by 8 bases and 2 bases, with 12 bases remaining between them. There are 12 residues in the CDR3. For the CDR3, the DNA is TGTGCCGCGAGCGGAACCAACACTGAAGCTTTCTTT. Translation: CAASGTNTEAFF.

In nucleotides, the CDR3 is TGTGCCAGCAGCCACGGACAGAACTACAATGAGCAGTTCTTC. As protein: CASSHGQNYNEQFF. The chain uses TRBV27 and TRBJ2-1; D perhaps matches TRBD1 (6 bases). Germline V gene sequence: CDR1 MNHEY, CDR2 SMNVEV (reference sequence). This CDR3 has 14 amino acids. The V and J ends lost 6 bases and 3 bases respectively, with 12 bases between them.

This chain connects TRBV10-3 to TRBJ2-5; maybe TRBD1 (6 bases). The V gene lost 2 bases and the J gene lost 1 base, with 8 bases spanning the gap. The germline V gene encodes CDR1 ENHRY and CDR2 SYGVKD. The CDR3 has 14 residues. The CDR3: CAISEGQFQETQYF. DNA of the CDR3: TGTGCCATCAGTGAGGGACAGTTCCAAGAGACCCAGTACTTC.

V and J are TRBV29-1 and TRBJ2-7, with D uncertain. CDR1 is SQVTM, CDR2 ANQGSEA, per germline. V was cut by 4 bases and J by 2 bases, with 9 bases left in between. CDR3 length: 12 amino acids. The CDR3 bases are TGCAGCGTTGCCGCAGTACCCTACGAGCAGTACTTC. Protein: CSVAAVPYEQYF.

This clone was found a few times. This chain links TRBV7-2 with TRBJ2-5; no reliable D call. Germline values: CDR1 SGHTA, CDR2 FQGNSA. The CDR3 runs 15 residues. V was clipped by 4 bases and J by 0 bases, with 12 bases between them. In DNA, the CDR3 is TGTGCCAGCAGCTCCTTTGCCGGAAACCAAGAGACCCAGTACTTC. Translation gives CASSSFAGNQETQYF.

This clone has more than one count but fewer than ten. The rearrangement joins TRBV30 to TRBJ1-1; D possibly corresponds to TRBD1 (5 bases). V lost 2 bases, J lost 1 base, and 8 bases lay in between. Germline-derived CDR1 and CDR2 are GTSNPN and SVGIG (reference sequence). The CDR3 consists of 13 residues. The CDR3 DNA reads TGTGCCTGGAGTTGGGGGAGGAACACTGAAGCTTTCTTT. This encodes CAWSWGRNTEAFF.

This chain connects TRBV7-6 to TRBJ2-3; D is perhaps TRBD1 (6 bases). The V end was cut by 5 bases, the J end by 4 bases, with 13 bases between. From germline, CDR1 is SGHVS and CDR2 FNYEAQ. CDR3 size: 14 residues. This chain's CDR3 is CASSPTGLADTQYF. CDR3 coding DNA: TGTGCCAGCAGCCCTACAGGGTTGGCAGATACGCAGTATTTT.

The sample holds a few counts of this clone. CDR3 loop: CASSLAPGLYEQYF. The DNA of the CDR3 is TGTGCCAGCAGCTTAGCCCCGGGGCTCTACGAGCAGTACTTC. The chain combines TRBV7-2 with TRBJ2-7; D may match TRBD1 or TRBD2 (5 bases each). V was clipped by 0 bases and J by 3 bases, with 9 bases between them. CDR1 and CDR2 (germline): SGHTA, FQGNSA. The CDR3 consists of 14 residues.

This clone was counted at least ten times. The chain is built from TRBV5-6 and TRBJ1-1; D may be TRBD1 (6 bases). CDR1 SGHDT and CDR2 YYEEEE come from the germline V gene. V shed 4 bases and J shed 4 bases, with 14 bases lying between them. The CDR3 has 14 amino acids. The CDR3 sequence: CASSARGRVTEAFF. CDR3 DNA sequence: TGTGCCAGCAGCGCCAGGGGCAGGGTCACTGAAGCTTTCTTT.

The J gene is TRBJ1-6, the V gene TRBV9; TRBD1 agrees at 10 bases. The CDR3 is made up of 16 amino acids. V shed 4 bases and J 9 bases; nucleotides not matched to a gene: 10. CDR1 SGDLS and CDR2 YYNGEE come from the germline V gene. The chain's CDR3 is CASSPRDRGTGSPLHF. The DNA of the CDR3 is TGTGCCAGCAGCCCCCGGGACAGGGGCACCGGTTCACCCCTCCACTTT.

This clone has just a few counts. The chain carries TRBV6-5 and TRBJ1-6; 7 nucleotides agree with TRBD1. Germline loops: CDR1 MNHEY, CDR2 SVGAGI. The CDR3 runs to 15 residues. After removal of 2 bases from V and 5 bases from J, the junction contained 3 bases not matched to a gene. The CDR3: CASSYGRGDNSPLHF. The CDR3 bases are TGTGCCAGCAGTTACGGCAGGGGGGATAATTCACCCCTCCACTTT.

This clone was recorded a few times. This sequence joins TRBV6-5 and TRBJ1-1; D might be TRBD1 (5 bases). CDR3 size: 16 residues. The V gene's germline CDR1 is MNHEY and CDR2 SVGAGI. The germline V and J ends were trimmed by 0 bases and 5 bases, with 16 bases remaining between them. This chain's CDR3 is CASSYSLHRRGTEAFF. The CDR3 nucleotides read TGTGCCAGCAGTTACTCGCTTCACAGGCGGGGGACTGAAGCTTTCTTT.